Sequencing of this TCR beta chain was carried out in a study of post-analysis software for immune sequencing data. Study overall: The cohort encompassed relapsing-remitting, secondary progressive and progressive-relapsing multiple sclerosis disease courses.

In this sample, this clonotype turned up a few times. Its antigen is not identified. The study, taken as a whole, reports: In patients, about five TRBV segments were more frequent than in controls, with TRBV5-6, TRBV5-1 and TRBV20-1 among them.

Built from TCR beta cDNA, the libraries had unique molecular identifiers in them. TCRdb processed the PCR reads anew with MiXCR; each CDR3 protein has one entry. The sample has more than 350,000 distinct CDR3 sequences, over 30% seen once. Trimming cost V 2 bases and J 6 bases; bases outside gene matches: 7. The CDR3 has 15 amino acids. Germline lookup yields CDR1 LNHNV and CDR2 YYDKDF (reference sequence). The rearrangement uses TRBV15 and TRBJ2-1, with 7 bases aligning to TRBD2. Sequencing input: blood. This sequence originates from a girl aged 2-9 years with multiple sclerosis. CDR3 loop: CATSRSRGSVNEQFF. CDR3 nucleotide sequence: TGTGCCACCAGCAGATCTCGCGGGAGTGTCAATGAGCAGTTCTTC.